These 3 T cell receptor beta chains share one sample of origin, sequenced in a study of blood T cell repertoires in COVID-19. This table comes from immunoSEQ multiplex PCR, and its TCRdb copy is limited to in-frame clones, with some not included. The sample holds about 59,000 clones; around 90% are singletons and the top ten take around 18%. Sequenced: peripheral blood. Receptor source: a woman at least 80 years old with active COVID-19.

The chain uses TRBV28 and TRBJ2-1; the D gene is possibly TRBD2 (6 bases). The germline V and J ends were trimmed by 6 bases and 9 bases, with 15 bases remaining between them. The CDR3 length is 13 residues. Germline values: CDR1 MDHEN, CDR2 SYDVKM. DNA for the CDR3: TGTGCCAGCAGGCCCGGAGGGTCCGGTGAGCAGTTCTTC. Amino acids: CASRPGGSGEQFF.

V and J are TRBV29-1 and TRBJ1-2, with 9 positions matching TRBD1. J gave up 2 bases and V 4 bases, and 8 bases lay outside the gene matches. CDR3 length: 15 residues. CDR1 SQVTM and CDR2 ANQGSEA come from the germline V gene. The CDR3: CSVASGQGGNYGYTF. CDR3 DNA: TGCAGCGTTGCCTCGGGACAGGGAGGAAACTATGGCTACACCTTC.

This chain uses TRBV7-2 with TRBJ2-2; D might be TRBD2 (6 bases). V was trimmed by 8 bases and J by 5 bases, leaving 12 bases between them. CDR3 length: 13 residues. Germline CDR1 and CDR2: SGHTA and FQGNSA. CDR3 loop: CASRVGGTGELFF. The CDR3 DNA reads TGTGCCAGCCGCGTGGGGGGAACCGGGGAGCTGTTTTTT.